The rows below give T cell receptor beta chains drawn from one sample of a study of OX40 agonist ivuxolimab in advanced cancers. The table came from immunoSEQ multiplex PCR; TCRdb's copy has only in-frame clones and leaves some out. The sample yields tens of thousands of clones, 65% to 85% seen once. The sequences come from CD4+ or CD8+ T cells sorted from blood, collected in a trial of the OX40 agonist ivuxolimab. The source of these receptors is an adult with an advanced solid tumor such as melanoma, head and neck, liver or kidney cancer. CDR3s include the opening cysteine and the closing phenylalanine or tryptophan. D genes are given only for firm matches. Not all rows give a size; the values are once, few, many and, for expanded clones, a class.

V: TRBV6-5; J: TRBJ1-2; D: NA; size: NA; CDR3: CASSQTANYGYTF; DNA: TGTGCCAGCAGCCAAACAGCTAACTATGGCTACACCTTC
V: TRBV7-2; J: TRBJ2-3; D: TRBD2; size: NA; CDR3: CASSLGGLAGVRTDTQYF; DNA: TGTGCCAGCAGCCTAGGAGGACTAGCGGGAGTGCGCACAGATACGCAGTATTTT
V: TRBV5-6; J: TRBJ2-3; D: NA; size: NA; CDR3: CASSLRNPSTDTQYF; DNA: TGTGCCAGCAGCTTGAGAAACCCTAGCACAGATACGCAGTATTTT
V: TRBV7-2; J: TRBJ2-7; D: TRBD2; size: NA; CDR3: CASSLVGASGFSYEQYF; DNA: TGTGCCAGCAGCTTAGTGGGAGCTAGCGGCTTCTCCTACGAGCAGTACTTC
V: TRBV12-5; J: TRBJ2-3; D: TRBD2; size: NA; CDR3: CASGFYGGVDTQYF; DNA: TGTGCTAGTGGTTTTTACGGGGGGGTAGATACGCAGTATTTT
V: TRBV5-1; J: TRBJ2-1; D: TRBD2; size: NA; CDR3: CASSPRTSGHNEQFF; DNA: TGCGCCAGCAGCCCCAGGACTAGCGGACACAATGAGCAGTTCTTC
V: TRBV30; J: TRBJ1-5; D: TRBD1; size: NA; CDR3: CAWSGTGGSNQPQHF; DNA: TGTGCCTGGAGTGGAACAGGGGGTAGCAATCAGCCCCAGCATTTT
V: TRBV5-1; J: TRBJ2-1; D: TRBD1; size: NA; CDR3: CASSRSRTGSDNEQFF; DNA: TGCGCCAGCAGCCGATCGAGGACAGGGTCCGACAATGAGCAGTTCTTC
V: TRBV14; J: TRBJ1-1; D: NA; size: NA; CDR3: CASSKVVTEAFF; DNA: TGTGCCAGCAGCAAGGTGGTCACTGAAGCTTTCTTT
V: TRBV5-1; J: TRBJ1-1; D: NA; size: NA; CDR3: CASSLEGGYTEAFF; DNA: TGCGCCAGCAGCTTGGAGGGCGGATACACTGAAGCTTTCTTT
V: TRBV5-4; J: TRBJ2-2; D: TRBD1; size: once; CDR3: CASSSGQAANTGELFF; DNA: TGTGCCAGCAGCTCTGGACAGGCCGCGAACACCGGGGAGCTGTTTTTT
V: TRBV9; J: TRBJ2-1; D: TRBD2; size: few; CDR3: CASSVKAGGRNEQFF; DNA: TGTGCCAGCAGCGTTAAAGCGGGAGGGCGCAATGAGCAGTTCTTC
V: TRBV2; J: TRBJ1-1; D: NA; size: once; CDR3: CASSKQQVDTEAFF; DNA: TGTGCCAGCAGTAAACAACAGGTTGACACTGAAGCTTTCTTT
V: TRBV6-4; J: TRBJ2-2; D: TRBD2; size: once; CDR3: CASSSGSDTGELFF; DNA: TGTGCCAGCAGTAGCGGGAGCGACACCGGGGAGCTGTTTTTT
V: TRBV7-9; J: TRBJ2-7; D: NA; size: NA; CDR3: CASTTQYEQYF; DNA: TGTGCCAGCACAACGCAATACGAGCAGTACTTC
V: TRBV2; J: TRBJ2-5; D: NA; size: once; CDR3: CASRGNPLTQTQYF; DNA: TGTGCCAGCAGGGGAAATCCCCTAACTCAGACCCAGTACTTC
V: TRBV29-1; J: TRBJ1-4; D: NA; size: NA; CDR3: CSVAVSGAGTNEKLFF; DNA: TGCAGCGTTGCCGTGTCGGGGGCCGGAACTAATGAAAAACTGTTTTTT
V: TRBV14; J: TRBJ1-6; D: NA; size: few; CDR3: CASSQEGRKGGPLHF; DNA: TGTGCCAGCAGCCAAGAGGGACGAAAAGGTGGACCCCTCCACTTT
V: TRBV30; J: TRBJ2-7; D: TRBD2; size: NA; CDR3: CAWGTSGSREQYF; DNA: TGTGCCTGGGGGACTAGCGGGAGCAGAGAGCAGTACTTC
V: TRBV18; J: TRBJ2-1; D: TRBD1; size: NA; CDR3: CASSPRTGGRSEQFF; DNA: TGTGCCAGCTCACCGCGGACAGGGGGCCGATCTGAGCAGTTCTTC
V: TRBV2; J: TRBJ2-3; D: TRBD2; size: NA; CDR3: CASSPPSKGLASTDTQYF; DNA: TGTGCCAGCAGCCCCCCGAGCAAGGGACTAGCGAGCACAGATACGCAGTATTTT
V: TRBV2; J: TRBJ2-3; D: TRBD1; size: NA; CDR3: CASSRDRFTDTQYF; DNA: TGTGCCAGCAGCCGGGACAGGTTCACAGATACGCAGTATTTT
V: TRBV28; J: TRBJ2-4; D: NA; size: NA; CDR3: CASKKGGQNIQYF; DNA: TGTGCCAGCAAAAAGGGGGGTCAAAACATTCAGTACTTC
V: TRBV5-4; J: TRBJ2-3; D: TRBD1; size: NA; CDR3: CASSLGTGSYTDTQYF; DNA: TGTGCCAGCAGCTTGGGGACAGGGAGTTACACAGATACGCAGTATTTT
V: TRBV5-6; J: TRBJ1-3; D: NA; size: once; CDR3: CASSLSRMAGNTIYF; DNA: TGTGCCAGCAGCTTGAGTCGAATGGCTGGAAACACCATATATTTT
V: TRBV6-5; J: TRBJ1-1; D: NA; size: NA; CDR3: CASSPTGNTEAFF; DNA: TGTGCCAGCAGCCCCACGGGGAACACTGAAGCTTTCTTT
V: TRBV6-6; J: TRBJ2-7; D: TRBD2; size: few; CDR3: CASSYPAGSNYEQYF; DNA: TGTGCCAGCAGTTACCCAGCGGGATCTAACTACGAGCAGTACTTC
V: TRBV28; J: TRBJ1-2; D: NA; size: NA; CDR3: CASSLSTPTGGYTF; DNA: TGTGCCAGCAGTTTAAGTACACCTACGGGGGGCTACACCTTC
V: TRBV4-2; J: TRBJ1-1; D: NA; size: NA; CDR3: CASSQDGAARNTEAFF; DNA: TGTGCCAGCAGCCAAGATGGGGCAGCCCGGAACACTGAAGCTTTCTTT
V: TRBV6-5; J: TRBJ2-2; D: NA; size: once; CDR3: CASSGSGVITEELFF; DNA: TGTGCCAGCAGTGGGTCGGGGGTGATCACCGAGGAGCTGTTTTTT
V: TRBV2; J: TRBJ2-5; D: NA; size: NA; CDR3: CASEASVSETQYF; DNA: TGTGCCAGCGAGGCTAGCGTGTCGGAGACCCAGTACTTC
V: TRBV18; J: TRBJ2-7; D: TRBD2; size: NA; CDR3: CASSPSGSYEQYF; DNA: TGTGCCAGCTCACCCAGCGGGAGCTACGAGCAGTACTTC
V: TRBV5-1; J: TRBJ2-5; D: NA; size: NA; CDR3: CASSLDSPSRPETQYF; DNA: TGCGCCAGCAGCTTAGACTCCCCCAGCCGTCCAGAGACCCAGTACTTC
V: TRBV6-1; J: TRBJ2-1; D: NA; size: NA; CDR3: CASSPDRDTYNEQFF; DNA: TGTGCCAGCAGCCCGGACAGAGACACCTACAATGAGCAGTTCTTC
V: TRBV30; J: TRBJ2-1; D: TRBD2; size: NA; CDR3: CAWRLAGGDEQFF; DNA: TGTGCCTGGAGGCTGGCGGGAGGGGATGAGCAGTTCTTC
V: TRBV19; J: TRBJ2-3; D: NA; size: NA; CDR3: CASTGGLAGTPSTDTQYF; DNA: TGTGCCAGTACAGGGGGCCTAGCGGGGACGCCTAGCACAGATACGCAGTATTTT
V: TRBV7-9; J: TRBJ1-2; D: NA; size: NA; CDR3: CASSLYYGYTF; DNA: TGTGCCAGCAGCTTGTACTATGGCTACACCTTC
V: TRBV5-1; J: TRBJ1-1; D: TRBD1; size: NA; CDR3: CASSGDRLNTEAFF; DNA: TGCGCCAGCAGCGGGGACAGGTTGAACACTGAAGCTTTCTTT
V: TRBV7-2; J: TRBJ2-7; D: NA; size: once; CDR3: CASSTGVLPSDEQYF; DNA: TGTGCCAGCAGCACGGGAGTTCTTCCTTCGGACGAGCAGTACTTC
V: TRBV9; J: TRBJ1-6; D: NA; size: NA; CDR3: CASSVAPLAVNSPLHF; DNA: TGTGCCAGCAGCGTAGCCCCACTGGCGGTGAATTCACCCCTCCACTTT
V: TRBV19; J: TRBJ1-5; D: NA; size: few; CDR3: CATKREGSNQPQHF; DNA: TGTGCCACCAAACGAGAAGGTAGCAATCAGCCCCAGCATTTT